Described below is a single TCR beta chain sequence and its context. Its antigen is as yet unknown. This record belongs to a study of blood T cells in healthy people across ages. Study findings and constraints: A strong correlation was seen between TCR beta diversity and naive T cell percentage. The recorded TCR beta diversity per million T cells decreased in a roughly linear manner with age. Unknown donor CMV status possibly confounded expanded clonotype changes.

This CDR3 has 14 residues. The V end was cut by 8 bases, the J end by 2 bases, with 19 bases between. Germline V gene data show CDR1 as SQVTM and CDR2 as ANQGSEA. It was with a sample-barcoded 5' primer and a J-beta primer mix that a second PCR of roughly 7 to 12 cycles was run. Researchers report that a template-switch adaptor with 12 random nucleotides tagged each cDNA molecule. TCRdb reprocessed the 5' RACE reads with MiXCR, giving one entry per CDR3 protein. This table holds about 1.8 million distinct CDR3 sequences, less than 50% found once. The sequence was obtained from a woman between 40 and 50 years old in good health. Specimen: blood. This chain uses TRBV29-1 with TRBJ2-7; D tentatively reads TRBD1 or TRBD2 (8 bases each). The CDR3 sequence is CSYSGTGDPYEQYF. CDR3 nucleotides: TGCAGCTATAGCGGGACAGGTGATCCCTACGAGCAGTACTTC.